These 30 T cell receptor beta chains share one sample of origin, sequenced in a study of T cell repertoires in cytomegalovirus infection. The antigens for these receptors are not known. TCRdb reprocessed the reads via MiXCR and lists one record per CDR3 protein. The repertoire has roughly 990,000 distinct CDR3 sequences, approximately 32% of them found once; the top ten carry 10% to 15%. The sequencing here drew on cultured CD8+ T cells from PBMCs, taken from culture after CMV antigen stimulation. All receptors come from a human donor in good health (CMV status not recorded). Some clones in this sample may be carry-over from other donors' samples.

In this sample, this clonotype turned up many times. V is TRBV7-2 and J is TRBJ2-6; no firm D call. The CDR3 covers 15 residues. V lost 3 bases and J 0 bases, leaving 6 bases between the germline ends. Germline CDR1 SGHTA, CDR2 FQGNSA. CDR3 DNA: TGTGCCAGCAGCTTGTTACGCTCTGGGGCCAACGTCCTGACTTTC. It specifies CASSLLRSGANVLTF.

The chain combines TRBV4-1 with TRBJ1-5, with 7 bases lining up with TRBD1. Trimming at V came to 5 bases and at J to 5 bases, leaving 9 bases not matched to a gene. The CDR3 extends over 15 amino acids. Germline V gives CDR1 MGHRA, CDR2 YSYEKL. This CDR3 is CASSYYDRADQPQHF. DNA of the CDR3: TGCGCCAGCAGCTACTATGACAGGGCCGATCAGCCCCAGCATTTT.

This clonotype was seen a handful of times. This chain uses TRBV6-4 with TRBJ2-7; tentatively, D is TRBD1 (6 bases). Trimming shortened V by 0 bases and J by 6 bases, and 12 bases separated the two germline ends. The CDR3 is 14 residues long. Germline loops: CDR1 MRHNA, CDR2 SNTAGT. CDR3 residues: CASSDSPGDPEQYF. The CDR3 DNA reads TGTGCCAGCAGTGACTCGCCAGGGGACCCCGAGCAGTACTTC.

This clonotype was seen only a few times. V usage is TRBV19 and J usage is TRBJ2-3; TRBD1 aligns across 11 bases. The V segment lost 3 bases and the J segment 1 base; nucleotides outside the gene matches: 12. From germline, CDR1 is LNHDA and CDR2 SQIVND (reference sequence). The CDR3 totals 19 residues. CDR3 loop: CASSIPGTGGFLGTDTQYF. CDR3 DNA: TGTGCCAGTAGTATCCCTGGGACAGGGGGTTTCCTAGGCACAGATACGCAGTATTTT.

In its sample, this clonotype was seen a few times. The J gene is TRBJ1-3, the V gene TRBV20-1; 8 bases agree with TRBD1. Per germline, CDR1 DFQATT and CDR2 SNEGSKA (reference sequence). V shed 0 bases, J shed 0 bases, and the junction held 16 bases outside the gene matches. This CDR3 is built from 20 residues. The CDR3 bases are TGCAGTGCTAGAGAGGGTCGGGTAATGGACAGGGAAGACTCTGGAAACACCATATATTTT. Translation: CSAREGRVMDREDSGNTIYF.

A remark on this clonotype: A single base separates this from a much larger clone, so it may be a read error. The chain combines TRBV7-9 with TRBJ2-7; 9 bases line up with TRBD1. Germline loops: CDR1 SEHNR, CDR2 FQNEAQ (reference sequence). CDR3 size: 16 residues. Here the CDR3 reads CDSSSRGQGGGYEQYF. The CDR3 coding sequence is TGTGACAGCAGCTCCCGGGGACAGGGAGGAGGCTACGAGCAGTACTTC.

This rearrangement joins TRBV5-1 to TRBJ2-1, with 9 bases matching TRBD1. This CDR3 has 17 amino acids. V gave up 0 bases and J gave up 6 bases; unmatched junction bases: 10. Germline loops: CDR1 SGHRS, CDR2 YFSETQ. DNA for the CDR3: TGCGCCAGCAGCTTGGAACGCCCCGGGACAGGGCTCAATGAGCAGTTCTTC. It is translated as CASSLERPGTGLNEQFF.

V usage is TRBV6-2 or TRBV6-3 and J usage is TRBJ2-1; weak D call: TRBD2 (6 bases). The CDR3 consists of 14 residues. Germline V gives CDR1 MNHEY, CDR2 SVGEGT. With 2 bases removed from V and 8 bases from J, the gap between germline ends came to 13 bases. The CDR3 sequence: CASSYGGWRDEQFF. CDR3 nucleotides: TGTGCCAGCAGTTACGGTGGCTGGAGGGATGAGCAGTTCTTC.

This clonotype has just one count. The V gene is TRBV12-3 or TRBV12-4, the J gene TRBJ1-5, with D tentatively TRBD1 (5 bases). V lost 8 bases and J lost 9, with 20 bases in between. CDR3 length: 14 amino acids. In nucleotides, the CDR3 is TGTGCCAGCCGACTCCGCTGGGGGGAAGGGCCCCAGCATTTT. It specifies CASRLRWGEGPQHF.

The CDR3 loop reads CATSRDRGFNEKLFF. CDR3 bases: TGTGCCACCAGCAGAGACAGGGGGTTTAATGAAAAACTGTTTTTT. The rearrangement uses TRBV15 and TRBJ1-4; 7 bases line up with TRBD1. The CDR3 has 15 amino acids. Germline CDR1 LNHNV, CDR2 YYDKDF (reference sequence). V was pared by 0 bases and J by 4 bases, with 2 bases of the junction left unmatched.

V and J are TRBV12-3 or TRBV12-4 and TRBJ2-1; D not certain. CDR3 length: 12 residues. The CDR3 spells CAVGYGNNEQFF. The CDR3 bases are TGTGCTGTAGGCTACGGAAACAATGAGCAGTTCTTC.

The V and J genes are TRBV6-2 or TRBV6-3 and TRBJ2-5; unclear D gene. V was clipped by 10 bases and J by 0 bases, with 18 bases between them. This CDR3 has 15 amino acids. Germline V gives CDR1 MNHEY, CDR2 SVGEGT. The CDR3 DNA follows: TGTGCCAACAGCCCCGGAGCAGGATACCAAGAGACCCAGTACTTC. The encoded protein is CANSPGAGYQETQYF.

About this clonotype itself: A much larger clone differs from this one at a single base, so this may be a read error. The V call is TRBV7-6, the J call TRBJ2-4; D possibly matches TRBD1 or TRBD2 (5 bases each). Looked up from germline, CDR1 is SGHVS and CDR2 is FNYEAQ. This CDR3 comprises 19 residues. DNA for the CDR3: TGTGCCAACAGCTTAGGGGCGGTATCTAGCCAAAAGAAGAGGAACATTCAGTACTTC. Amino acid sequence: CANSLGAVSSQKKRNIQYF.

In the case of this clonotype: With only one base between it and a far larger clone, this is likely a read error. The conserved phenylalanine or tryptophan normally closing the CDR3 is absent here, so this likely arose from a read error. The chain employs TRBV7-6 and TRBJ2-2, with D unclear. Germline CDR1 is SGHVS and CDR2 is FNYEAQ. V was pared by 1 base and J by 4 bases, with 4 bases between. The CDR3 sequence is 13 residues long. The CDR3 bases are TGTGCCAGCAGCTTAGAGGCCACCGGGGAGCTGTTTTGT. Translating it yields CASSLEATGELFC.

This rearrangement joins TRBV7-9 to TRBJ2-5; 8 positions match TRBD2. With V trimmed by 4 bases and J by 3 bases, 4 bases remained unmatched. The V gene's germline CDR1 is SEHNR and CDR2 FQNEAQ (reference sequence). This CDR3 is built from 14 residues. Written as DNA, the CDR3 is TGTGCCAGCAGCTCTTCAGCGGGGGAAGAGACCCAGTACTTC. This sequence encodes CASSSSAGEETQYF.

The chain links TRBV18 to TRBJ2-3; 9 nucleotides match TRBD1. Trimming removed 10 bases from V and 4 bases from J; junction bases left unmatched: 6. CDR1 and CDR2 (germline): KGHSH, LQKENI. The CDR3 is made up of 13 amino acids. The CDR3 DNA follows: TGTGCCACGAGGACAGGGGAGGCAGATACGCAGTATTTT. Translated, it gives CATRTGEADTQYF. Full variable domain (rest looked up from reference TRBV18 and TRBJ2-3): NAGVMQNPRHLVRRRGQEARLRCSPMKGHSHVYWYRQLPEEGLKFMVYLQKENIIDESGMPKERFSAEFPKEGPSILRIQQVVRGDSAAYFCATRTGEADTQYFGPGTRLTVL.

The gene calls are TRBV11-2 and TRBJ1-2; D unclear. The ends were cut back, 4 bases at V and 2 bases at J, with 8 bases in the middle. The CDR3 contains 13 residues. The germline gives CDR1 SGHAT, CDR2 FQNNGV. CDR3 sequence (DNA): TGTGCCAGCAGCTCGAGCGAGAACTATGGCTACACCTTC. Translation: CASSSSENYGYTF.

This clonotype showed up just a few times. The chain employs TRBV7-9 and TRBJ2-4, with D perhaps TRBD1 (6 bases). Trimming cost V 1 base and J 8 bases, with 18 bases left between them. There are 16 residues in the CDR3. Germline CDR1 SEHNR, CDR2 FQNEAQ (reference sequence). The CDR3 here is CASSLVGGPERDIQYF. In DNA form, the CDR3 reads TGTGCCAGCAGCTTAGTAGGGGGACCGGAGAGGGACATTCAGTACTTC.

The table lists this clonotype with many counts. CDR3 in amino acids: CASSLGDSGGSDTQYF. DNA of the CDR3: TGTGCCAGCAGTTTAGGGGATAGCGGGGGGTCAGATACGCAGTATTTT. This sequence joins TRBV12-3 or TRBV12-4 and TRBJ2-3; TRBD2 agrees at 10 bases. The V segment lost 1 base and the J segment 4 bases; nucleotides outside the gene matches: 5. The CDR3 is made up of 16 amino acids.

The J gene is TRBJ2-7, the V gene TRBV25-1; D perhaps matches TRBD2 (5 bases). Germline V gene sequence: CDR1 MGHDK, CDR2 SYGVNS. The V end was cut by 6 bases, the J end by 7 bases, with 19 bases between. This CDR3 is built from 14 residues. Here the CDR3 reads CASRGASGRGEQYV. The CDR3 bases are TGTGCCAGCAGGGGCGCTTCAGGCCGGGGAGAGCAGTACGTC.

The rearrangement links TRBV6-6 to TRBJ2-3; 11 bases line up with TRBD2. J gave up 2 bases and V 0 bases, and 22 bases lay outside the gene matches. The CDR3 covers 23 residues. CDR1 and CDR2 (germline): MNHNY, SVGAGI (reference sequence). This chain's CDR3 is CASSYSLQGPSGGPSKFTDTQYF. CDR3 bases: TGTGCCAGCAGTTACTCGTTGCAGGGCCCTAGCGGGGGGCCTTCGAAATTCACAGATACGCAGTATTTT.

For the CDR3, the DNA is TGTGCCAGCAGCTTAGTGCCGGCCGGCGCCACTGGAAACACCATATATTTT. Its translation is CASSLVPAGATGNTIYF. V and J are TRBV11-2 and TRBJ1-3, with D unclear. V lost 1 base and J lost 2, with 15 bases in between. Germline CDR1 and CDR2: SGHAT and FQNNGV. There are 17 residues in the CDR3.

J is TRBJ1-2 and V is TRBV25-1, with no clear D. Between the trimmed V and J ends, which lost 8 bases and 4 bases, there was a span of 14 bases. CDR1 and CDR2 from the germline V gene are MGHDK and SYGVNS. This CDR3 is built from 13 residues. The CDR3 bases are TGTGCCAGCCTAGCAGGACGGAGCTATGGCTACACCTTC. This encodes CASLAGRSYGYTF.

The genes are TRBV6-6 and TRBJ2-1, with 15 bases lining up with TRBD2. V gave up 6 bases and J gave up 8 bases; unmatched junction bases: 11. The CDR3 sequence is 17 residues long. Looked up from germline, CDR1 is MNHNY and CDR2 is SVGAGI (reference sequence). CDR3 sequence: CASSWTSGGGPEDEQFF. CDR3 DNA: TGTGCCAGCAGCTGGACTAGCGGGGGGGGCCCCGAGGATGAGCAGTTCTTC.

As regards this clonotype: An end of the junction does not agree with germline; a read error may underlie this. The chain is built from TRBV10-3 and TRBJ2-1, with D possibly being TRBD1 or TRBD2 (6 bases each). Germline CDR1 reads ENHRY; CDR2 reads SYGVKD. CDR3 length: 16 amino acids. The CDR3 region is CATSYRTRGTYNEQFF. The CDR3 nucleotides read TGTGCCACCAGTTATCGGACAAGGGGGACTTACAATGAGCAGTTCTTC.

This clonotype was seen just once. The CDR3 spells CAISDGGLAGNTIYF. For the CDR3, the DNA is TGTGCCATCAGTGACGGAGGACTTGCTGGAAACACCATATATTTT. The V gene is TRBV10-3, the J gene TRBJ1-3; no clear D gene. The V and J ends lost 3 bases and 2 bases respectively, with 11 bases between them. CDR1 is ENHRY and CDR2 is SYGVKD in the germline V gene. The CDR3 runs to 15 residues.

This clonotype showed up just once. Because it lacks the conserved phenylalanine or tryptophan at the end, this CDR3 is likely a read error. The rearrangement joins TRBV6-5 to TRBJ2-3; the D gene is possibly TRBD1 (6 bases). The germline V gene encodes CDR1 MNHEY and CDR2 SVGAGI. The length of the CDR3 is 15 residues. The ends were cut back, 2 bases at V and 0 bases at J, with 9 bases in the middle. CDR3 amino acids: CASSYSDRSTDTQYS. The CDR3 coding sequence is TGTGCCAGCAGTTACAGTGACAGGAGCACAGATACGCAGTATTCT.

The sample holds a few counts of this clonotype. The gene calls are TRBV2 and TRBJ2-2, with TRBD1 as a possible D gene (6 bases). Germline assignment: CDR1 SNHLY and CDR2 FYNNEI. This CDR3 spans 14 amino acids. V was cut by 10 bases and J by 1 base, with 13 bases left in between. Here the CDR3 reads CATQGGVNTGELFF. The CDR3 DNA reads TGTGCCACCCAAGGGGGAGTGAACACCGGGGAGCTGTTTTTT.

For the CDR3, the DNA is TGTGCCAGCAACCCCGGGACTAGCGGGCCCACCGGGGAGCTGTTTTTT. Translating it yields CASNPGTSGPTGELFF. This chain uses TRBV9 with TRBJ2-2; 12 bases map to TRBD2. The CDR3 loop spans 16 amino acids. The germline gives CDR1 SGDLS, CDR2 YYNGEE. With 6 bases clipped from V and 4 bases from J, the junction kept 7 bases outside the gene matches.

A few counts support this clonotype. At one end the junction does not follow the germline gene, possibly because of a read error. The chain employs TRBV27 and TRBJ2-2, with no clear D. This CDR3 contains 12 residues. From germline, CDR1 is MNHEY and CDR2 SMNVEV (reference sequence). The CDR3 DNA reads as TGTGCCAGCAGCTTATACTACGGGGAGCTGTTTTTT. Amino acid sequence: CASSLYYGELFF.